This T cell receptor beta chain was sequenced during a study of Ad26.COV2.S vaccination and SARS-CoV-2 variants (dated by TCRdb to about 2021). Context from the whole study: Vaccine-arm donors came from COV1001, a multicentre, randomized, double-blind, placebo-controlled phase I-IIa trial of Ad26.COV2.S in healthy adults. Dosing of Ad26.COV2.S was intramuscular, at either 5x10^10 or 1x10^11 viral particles, delivered as one shot or as two shots spaced 56 days apart. Sequencing of the TCRbeta repertoire served to evaluate the specificity and breadth of SARS-CoV-2-reactive T cell receptors following Ad26.COV2.S vaccination. The TCR-sequenced set comprised around 30 samples: around 20 Ad26.COV2.S vaccine recipients, 5 placebo recipients and 8 SARS-CoV-2 convalescent individuals. Participants in the trial were split at random into five groups of five each, receiving low-dose or high-dose Ad26.COV2.S once or twice, or else placebo on both occasions. Investigators remained blinded to trial group allocation during experiments and outcome assessment. Paper-wide results and their limitations: According to the authors, total T cell responses may have been underestimated by the TCR breadth and depth analyses. Vaccine and placebo recipients had comparable non-spike TCR breadth, which fits with the vaccine containing only spike. The study was not powered for comparison of responses between vaccine doses or regimens. Substantial breadth of spike-specific CD8+ and CD4+ T cell responses was reported after vaccination. Compared with placebo recipients, Ad26.COV2.S recipients showed higher spike-specific TCR breadth (P = 0.0014).

The immunoSEQ Assay was used to sequence TCRbeta CDR3 regions. After extraction, genomic DNA underwent amplification by bias-controlled multiplex PCR, followed by high-throughput sequencing. Regarding the original processing steps: To quantify the absolute abundance of each unique TCRbeta CDR3 region, sequences were collapsed and filtered. Usable DNA was measured by amplifying reference genes present in all nucleated cells, and TCRbeta template counts were normalized to that usable DNA to estimate T cell fraction. Repertoire TCRs were annotated as SARS-CoV-2-specific by exact matching of V gene, CDR3 amino acid sequence and J gene to a known reactive TCR set. The reference SARS-CoV-2 TCR set came from MIRA and was filtered for enrichment in COVID-19-positive ImmuneCODE repertoires, removing public or cross-reactive TCRs. Using the MIRA antigens, annotated TCRs were further analysed by specific ORF or by position within an ORF. Breadth was defined as annotated unique rearrangements over total unique productive rearrangements; depth was the summed frequency of those rearrangements. TCR breadth was compared between groups using two-sided Wilcoxon rank-sum tests. TCRdb's version of the immuneACCESS table is confined to in-frame rearrangements and falls short of the full clone set. An unresolved V gene accounts for under half of the shortfall where checked; the remainder is of unknown origin. That table gives V, J and clone size, and the DNA gave D and trimming. In this sample the table shows 300,000 to 350,000 clones, approximately 86% of which occur a single time. The top ten constitute about 10% of the sample.

On this clone: Its recognized antigen is unknown. Base-call qualities are not available, and no considerably larger clone is one nucleotide away.

V is shortened by 0 bases, J by 5 bases, and the region joining them spans 6 bases. Including cysteine and phenylalanine, the CDR3 has 14 amino acids. The DNA shown is the 42-base CDR3, in frame from base 1. The germline V gene specifies SGHDT as CDR1 and YYEEEE as CDR2. Sample treatment or condition, as interpreted from the label and publication: approximately 18 received Ad26.COV2.S at low or high dose, single or two shots; about five received placebo; per-sample allocation not given. For vaccine and placebo recipients, the sequenced repertoires came from samples collected on day 63 after the first injection. Between 29 July and 7 August 2020, Cohort 1b enrolled fewer than 30 adults aged 18-55 years at one site in Boston, USA. Ad26.COV2.S was a replication-incompetent adenovirus type 26 vector expressing a prefusion-stabilized SARS-CoV-2 spike protein from the original Wuhan strain.

Rearrangement joined TRBV5-6 to TRBJ1-6, with no reliable assignment of the D segment. This sequence originates from a person aged 18-60 years who received the Ad26.COV2.S COVID-19 vaccine or a placebo. The sequenced sample was peripheral blood, obtained in a trial of Ad26.COV2.S vaccine versus placebo. The DNA sequence is TGTGCCAGCAGCTTGGGAGTACATAATTCACCCCTCCACTTT. This is translated as CASSLGVHNSPLHF.